The clone carrying this T cell receptor beta chain was recorded many times. The target antigen is unknown. The sample is drawn from a study of Graves' ophthalmopathy and Graves' hyperthyroidism. RNA transcripts were the template, and TCR beta CDR3 regions were amplified from them. The authors performed first-round RT-PCR with HTBI primers and then a second-round multiplex PCR. TCRdb reprocessed the multiplex PCR reads via MiXCR and lists one record per CDR3 protein. The sample yields roughly 1.1 million distinct CDR3 sequences, roughly 35% seen once. The authors enrolled newly diagnosed hyperthyroidism patients aged 18 to 65 with under 2 months' duration. Exclusion criteria comprised other autoimmune diseases, uncontrolled infections, pregnancy or lactation in patients. Trimming shortened V by 0 bases and J by 9 bases, and 7 bases separated the two germline ends. The CDR3 runs to 13 residues. Germline V gene data show CDR1 as SGDLS and CDR2 as YYNGEE.

Findings and caveats of the study: The 13-signature model separated ophthalmopathy from stable hyperthyroidism at 85% to 90% sensitivity and almost 83% specificity.

This chain uses TRBV9 with TRBJ1-6, with unresolved D. Material: peripheral blood or thyroid tissue (not recorded which). The receptor comes from an adult man with Graves' hyperthyroidism. CDR3 in amino acids: CASSVALGSPLHF. The CDR3 nucleotides are TGTGCCAGCAGCGTAGCTCTCGGTTCACCCCTCCACTTT.